Reported below is one TCR beta chain. Its antigen is currently unknown. Germline values: CDR1 SGHTA, CDR2 FQGNSA. Trimming left V 4 bases short and J 0 bases short, with 10 bases between. This CDR3 spans 15 amino acids. The sample comes from a study of cytomegalovirus exposure and HLA in healthy donors. General study points: In a later analysis, common viral pathogens appeared linked to several of the most significant clusters. TCR beta chain V- and J-gene trimming was linked, in a later analysis, to a missense variant in DCLRE1C.

The PCR had 60 Vbeta and 13 Jbeta primers. TCRdb keeps only in-frame clones here, not all; method: immunoSEQ multiplex PCR. The data show 150,000 to 200,000 clones, about 81% seen once. This sequence originates from a woman aged 25 to 39 in good health and CMV-seronegative. Sequenced: PBMCs. This rearrangement joins TRBV7-2 to TRBJ2-1; a weak D match, TRBD2 (5 bases). As DNA, the CDR3 is TGTGCCAGCAGCTCGGAGGAGAGCTCCTACAATGAGCAGTTCTTC. As protein: CASSSEESSYNEQFF. The variable domain in full, completed from reference TRBV7-2 and TRBJ2-1, reads GAGVSQSPSNKVTEKGKDVELRCDPISGHTALYWYRQSLGQGLEFLIYFQGNSAPDKSGLPSDRFSAERTGGSVSTLTIQRTQQEDSAVYLCASSSEESSYNEQFFGPGTRLTVL.